This T cell receptor beta chain stems from a study of cytomegalovirus exposure and HLA in healthy donors. Whole-study findings and limits: TCR beta chains numbering more than 150 were designated cytomegalovirus-associated.

The V end was cut by 6 bases, the J end by 2 bases, with 16 bases between. CDR1 is SEHNR, CDR2 FQNEAQ, per germline (reference sequence). This CDR3 region has 15 residues. This clone was detected a few times. Its specificity is not known. PCR amplification relied on 60 Vbeta primers (plus 13 Jbeta primers). Clones were sequenced by immunoSEQ multiplex PCR, and TCRdb holds only the in-frame ones, with some missing. Of 95,000 to 150,000 clones in the sample, 60% to 85% were seen once. The origin of this receptor is a woman in her 40s in good health and CMV-seropositive. Sequenced input: PBMCs. V gene TRBV7-9 combines with J gene TRBJ1-1; D remains ambiguous. The CDR3: CASRQLNTYNTEAFF. DNA of the CDR3: TGTGCCAGCAGACAATTGAACACGTACAACACTGAAGCTTTCTTT.